These 15 T cell receptor beta chains were all obtained from the same sample, sequenced in a study of shared clonotypes between healthy human individuals. Here immunoSEQ multiplex PCR was the method, and the copy in TCRdb shows in-frame clones only, minus some. Among about 1 million clones listed, under 80% were seen once. The sequencing input was memory CD4+ T cells sorted from blood. Stated subset: CD45RA-negative fraction. These receptors all stem from a young man in good health.

The chain joins TRBV23-1 to TRBJ2-7, with D perhaps matching TRBD1 (6 bases). TRBV23-1 is known as an ORF, though its function is uncertain. V was cut by 2 bases and J by 1 base, with 9 bases left in between. The CDR3 is 14 residues long. The CDR3 protein is CASSQRQVSYEQYF. Here the CDR3 DNA reads TGCGCCAGCAGTCAACGACAGGTTTCCTACGAGCAGTACTTC.

Notes on this clone: At the DNA level, this CDR3 is encoded by other sequences in the same sample as well. The genes are TRBV7-2 and TRBJ2-6, with D possibly matching TRBD1 (5 bases). The ends were cut back, 6 bases at V and 4 bases at J, with 13 bases in the middle. The germline CDR1 and CDR2 sequences are SGHTA and FQGNSA. The length of the CDR3 is 15 residues. The CDR3 nucleotides are TGTGCCAGCAGTTTCGCAGGGTCCGGGGCCAACGTCCTGACTTTC. The encoded protein is CASSFAGSGANVLTF.

V usage is TRBV5-1 and J usage is TRBJ1-1; possible D gene TRBD1, 5 bases. This CDR3 region has 15 residues. Germline CDR1 reads SGHRS; CDR2 reads YFSETQ. With 0 bases removed from V and 3 bases from J, the gap between germline ends came to 12 bases. The CDR3 protein is CASSLDQGWYTEAFF. The CDR3 coding sequence is TGCGCCAGCAGCTTGGACCAGGGATGGTACACTGAAGCTTTCTTT.

In this sample, this clone is medium-sized. The sample has other DNA sequences that encode this CDR3 too. V and J are TRBV5-1 and TRBJ1-6, with D maybe TRBD1 (6 bases). The germline V gene encodes CDR1 SGHRS and CDR2 YFSETQ. The germline V and J ends were trimmed by 0 bases and 8 bases, with 12 bases remaining between them. This CDR3 has 15 residues. The CDR3 coding sequence is TGCGCCAGCAGCTTGGATTGGGGGGCGGATTCACCCCTCCACTTT. It codes for CASSLDWGADSPLHF.

CDR3 protein: CASLMSKGNTEAFF. DNA of the CDR3: TGTGCCTCACTTATGTCTAAGGGGAACACTGAAGCTTTCTTT. This chain connects TRBV19 to TRBJ1-1; D is uncertain. CDR1 is LNHDA and CDR2 is SQIVND in the germline V gene (reference sequence). CDR3 length equals 14 residues. V was trimmed by 11 bases and J by 1 base, leaving 17 bases between them. Together with reference TRBV19 and TRBJ1-1, the CDR3 gives the full variable domain: DGGITQSPKYLFRKEGQNVTLSCEQNLNHDAMYWYRQDPGQGLRLIYYSQIVNDFQKGDIAEGYSVSREKKESFPLTVTSAQKNPTAFYLCASLMSKGNTEAFFGQGTRLTVV.

The chain is built from TRBV19 and TRBJ2-3; 7 nucleotides match TRBD1. J was trimmed by 4 bases and V by 4 bases; bases with no gene match: 8. This CDR3 comprises 15 residues. Germline-derived CDR1 and CDR2 are LNHDA and SQIVND (reference sequence). CDR3 bases: TGTGCCAGTAGTACGGGACAGCGACTCTCAGATACGCAGTATTTT. It is translated as CASSTGQRLSDTQYF.

The chain employs TRBV18 and TRBJ2-7; 7 nucleotides line up with TRBD2. The ends lost 4 bases at V and 0 bases at J; junction bases unmatched: 6. Germline loops: CDR1 KGHSH, CDR2 LQKENI. The CDR3 loop spans 15 amino acids. The DNA for the CDR3 is TGTGCCAGCTCACAAGGGCGGGAGAGCTCCTACGAGCAGTACTTC. Protein: CASSQGRESSYEQYF.

CDR3 sequence: CASGRTGGNYEQYF. CDR3 nucleotides: TGTGCCAGCGGAAGGACAGGGGGTAACTACGAGCAGTACTTC. The chain combines TRBV18 with TRBJ2-7, with 10 positions matching TRBD1. Per germline, CDR1 KGHSH and CDR2 LQKENI. This CDR3 is 14 amino acids long. With V trimmed by 8 bases and J by 3 bases, 7 bases remained unmatched.

In regard to this clone: This may stem from a read error, because a much larger clone lies one nucleotide away. The genes are TRBV5-4 and TRBJ1-1, with TRBD1 matching 9 bases. The CDR3 extends over 18 amino acids. Per the germline V gene, CDR1 is SGHNT and CDR2 is YYREEE (reference sequence). The CDR3 protein is CASSSPGQGSQLWTEAFF. CDR3 in DNA: TGTGCCAGCAGCTCGCCGGGACAGGGATCCCAACTATGGACTGAGGCTTTCTTT.

The V and J genes are TRBV6-5 and TRBJ2-7, with 7 bases identical to TRBD1. The CDR3 extends over 13 amino acids. Per germline, CDR1 MNHEY and CDR2 SVGAGI. V was clipped by 6 bases and J by 2 bases; unmatched bases: 4. This CDR3 reads CASRPGQAYEQYF. Here the CDR3 DNA reads TGTGCCAGCAGACCCGGACAGGCCTACGAGCAGTACTTC.

This chain connects TRBV6-1 to TRBJ2-7; D is unresolved. There are 12 residues in the CDR3. CDR1 and CDR2 from the germline V gene are MNHNS and SASEGT. Trimming pared 1 base from V and 9 bases from J, leaving 10 bases between. Written as DNA, the CDR3 is TGTGCCAGCAGTGAAGATCTGAGCGTGCAGTACTTC. As protein: CASSEDLSVQYF.

The chain couples TRBV18 to TRBJ2-5; D may correspond to TRBD1 or TRBD2 (5 bases each). The CDR3 extends over 15 amino acids. The germline V and J ends were trimmed by 4 bases and 4 bases, with 16 bases remaining between them. Looked up from germline, CDR1 is KGHSH and CDR2 is LQKENI. CDR3 protein: CASSLSLRGGETQYF. The CDR3 coding sequence is TGTGCCAGCTCACTCTCCCTTCGGGGCGGAGAGACCCAGTACTTC.

A single count supports this clone. CDR3 bases: TGTGCCAGCAGCTTTACTGGGGTAGGGCGCGAGCAGTACTTC. This translates into CASSFTGVGREQYF. The V gene is TRBV5-5, the J gene TRBJ2-7; the D is unclear. This CDR3 comprises 14 residues. The germline gives CDR1 SGHKS, CDR2 YYEKEE (reference sequence). Between the trimmed V and J ends, which lost 2 bases and 6 bases, there was a span of 15 bases.

This clone was observed a handful of times. This rearrangement joins TRBV7-2 to TRBJ2-7; D possibly matches TRBD1 or TRBD2 (5 bases each). V gave up 4 bases and J gave up 6 bases, with 16 bases separating them. The CDR3 sequence is 14 residues long. The germline CDR1 and CDR2 sequences are SGHTA and FQGNSA. This chain's CDR3 is CASSSPGAAGEQYF. The CDR3, as DNA: TGTGCCAGCAGCTCACCCGGGGCAGCCGGCGAGCAGTACTTC.

The V gene is TRBV5-1, the J gene TRBJ2-7; maybe TRBD2 (5 bases). Germline-derived CDR1 and CDR2 are SGHRS and YFSETQ. The CDR3 spans 14 residues. The V end was cut by 1 base, the J end by 6 bases, with 14 bases between. The CDR3 here is CASSLRGLSGEQYF. CDR3 in DNA: TGCGCCAGCAGCTTGAGAGGGTTATCGGGCGAGCAGTACTTC.